This entry describes one T cell receptor beta chain. These data belong to a study of blood T cell repertoires in COVID-19. Using immunoSEQ multiplex PCR, the repertoire was profiled, and TCRdb retains in-frame clones only, with some absent. Of fewer than 350,000 clones detected, 87% appear once; the ten largest clones hold over 6%. Symptom resolution, clearance, or two negative PCRs marked the recovered donors of Cohort 3. Trimming took 2 bases from V and 4 from J, leaving 8 bases between them. Germline-derived CDR1 and CDR2 are SGHTA and FQGNSA. There are 13 residues in the CDR3. The chain links TRBV7-2 to TRBJ2-5; D unresolved. The sequence derives from a woman aged 40 to 50 who had recovered from COVID-19. Sample: PBMCs or T cells enriched from blood (not recorded which). CDR3 nucleotide sequence: TGTGCCAGCAGCTTACAGGATGGAGAGACCCAGTACTTC. Translated, it gives CASSLQDGETQYF.